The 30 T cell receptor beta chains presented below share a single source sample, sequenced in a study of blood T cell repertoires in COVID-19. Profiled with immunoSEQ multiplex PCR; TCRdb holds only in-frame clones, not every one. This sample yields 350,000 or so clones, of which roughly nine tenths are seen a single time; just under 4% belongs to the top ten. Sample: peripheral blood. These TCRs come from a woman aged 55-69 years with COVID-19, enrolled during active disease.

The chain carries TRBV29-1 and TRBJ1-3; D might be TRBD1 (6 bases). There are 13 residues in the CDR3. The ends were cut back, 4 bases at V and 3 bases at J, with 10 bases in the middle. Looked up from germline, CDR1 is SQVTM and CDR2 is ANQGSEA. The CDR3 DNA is TGCAGCGTTGGACAGGCGGTTGGAAACACCATATATTTT. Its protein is CSVGQAVGNTIYF. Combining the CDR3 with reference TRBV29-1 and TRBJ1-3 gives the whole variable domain SAVISQKPSRDICQRGTSLTIQCQVDSQVTMMFWYRQQPGQSLTLIATANQGSEATYESGFVIDKFPISRPNLTFSTLTVSNMSPEDSSIYLCSVGQAVGNTIYFGEGSWLTVV.

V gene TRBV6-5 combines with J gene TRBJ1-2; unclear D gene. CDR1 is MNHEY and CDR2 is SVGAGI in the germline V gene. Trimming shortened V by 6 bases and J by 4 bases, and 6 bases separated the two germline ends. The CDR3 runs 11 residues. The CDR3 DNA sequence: TGTGCCAGCAGCCTCGTCTATGGCTACACCTTC. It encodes CASSLVYGYTF.

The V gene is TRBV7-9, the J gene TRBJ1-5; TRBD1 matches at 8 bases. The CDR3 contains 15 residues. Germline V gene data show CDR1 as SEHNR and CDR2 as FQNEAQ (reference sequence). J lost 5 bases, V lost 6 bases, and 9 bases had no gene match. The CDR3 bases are TGTGCCAGCAGTCTGGACAGGGCGCGGGATCAGCCCCAGCATTTT. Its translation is CASSLDRARDQPQHF.

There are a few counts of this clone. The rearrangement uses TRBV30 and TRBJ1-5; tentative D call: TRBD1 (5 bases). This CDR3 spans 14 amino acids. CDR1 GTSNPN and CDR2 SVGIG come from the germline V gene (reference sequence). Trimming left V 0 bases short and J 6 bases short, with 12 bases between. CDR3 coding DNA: TGTGCCTGGAGTGTACAAGGGGCTGCTCAGCCCCAGCATTTT. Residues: CAWSVQGAAQPQHF.

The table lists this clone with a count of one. CDR3: CASSRLKTGGGFLYEQYF. CDR3 nucleotides: TGTGCCAGCAGCCGGCTTAAGACAGGGGGCGGATTCCTCTACGAGCAGTACTTC. The chain is built from TRBV5-5 and TRBJ2-7; TRBD1 matches 10 bases. The junction had 16 bases not matched to a gene; V was cut back by 4 bases and J by 3 bases. From germline, CDR1 is SGHKS and CDR2 YYEKEE (reference sequence). The CDR3 consists of 18 residues.

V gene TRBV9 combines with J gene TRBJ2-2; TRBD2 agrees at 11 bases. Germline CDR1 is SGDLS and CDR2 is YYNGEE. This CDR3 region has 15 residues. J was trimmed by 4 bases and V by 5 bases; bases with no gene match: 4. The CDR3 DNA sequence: TGTGCCAGCAGGACAACTAGCGGGGGCACCGGGGAGCTGTTTTTT. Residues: CASRTTSGGTGELFF.

The CDR3 loop reads CSASWRSGGQTYNEQFF. CDR3 in DNA: TGCAGTGCTAGTTGGCGGAGCGGGGGACAAACCTACAATGAGCAGTTCTTC. This chain joins TRBV20-1 and TRBJ2-1, with 8 bases that match TRBD2. V lost 3 bases and J lost 2; bases outside the gene matches: 12. The CDR3 has 17 residues. Germline-derived CDR1 and CDR2 are DFQATT and SNEGSKA (reference sequence).

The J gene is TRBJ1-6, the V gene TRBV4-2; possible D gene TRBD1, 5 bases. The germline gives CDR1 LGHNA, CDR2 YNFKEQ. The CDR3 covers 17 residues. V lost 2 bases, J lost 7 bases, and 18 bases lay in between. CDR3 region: CASSQSPGASNNSPLHF. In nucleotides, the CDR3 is TGTGCCAGCAGCCAATCCCCTGGGGCATCGAACAATTCACCCCTCCACTTT.

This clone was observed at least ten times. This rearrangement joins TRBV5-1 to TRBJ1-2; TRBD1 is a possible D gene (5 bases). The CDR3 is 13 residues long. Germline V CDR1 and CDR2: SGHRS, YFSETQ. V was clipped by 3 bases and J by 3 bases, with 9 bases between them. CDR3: CASSSGFDYGYTF. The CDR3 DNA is TGCGCCAGCAGCTCAGGGTTCGACTATGGCTACACCTTC.

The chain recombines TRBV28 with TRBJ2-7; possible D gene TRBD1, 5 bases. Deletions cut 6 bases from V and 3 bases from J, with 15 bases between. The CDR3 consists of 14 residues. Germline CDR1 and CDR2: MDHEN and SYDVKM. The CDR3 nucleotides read TGTGCCAGCAGGCGCGGAGACAGCAGCTACGAGCAGTACTTC. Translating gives CASRRGDSSYEQYF.

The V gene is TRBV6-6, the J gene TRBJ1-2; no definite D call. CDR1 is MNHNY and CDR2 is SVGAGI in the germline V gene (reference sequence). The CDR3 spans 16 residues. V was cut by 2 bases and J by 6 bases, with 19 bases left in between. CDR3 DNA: TGTGCCAGCAGTTACCTAGTGATAGGTAGTTACGATGGCTACACCTTC. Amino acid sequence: CASSYLVIGSYDGYTF.

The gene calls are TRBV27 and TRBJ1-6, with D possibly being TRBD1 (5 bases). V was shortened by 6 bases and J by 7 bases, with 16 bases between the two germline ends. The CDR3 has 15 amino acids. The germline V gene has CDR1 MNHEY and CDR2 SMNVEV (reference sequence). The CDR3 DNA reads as TGTGCCAGCAGCCCCGGGACTTTCGGGAATTCACCCCTCCACTTT. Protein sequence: CASSPGTFGNSPLHF.

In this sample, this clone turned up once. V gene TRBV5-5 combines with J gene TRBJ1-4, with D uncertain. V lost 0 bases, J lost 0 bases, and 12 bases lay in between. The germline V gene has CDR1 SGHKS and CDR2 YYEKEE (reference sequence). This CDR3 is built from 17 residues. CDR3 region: CASSLGGAITTNEKLFF. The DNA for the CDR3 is TGTGCCAGCAGCTTGGGCGGAGCAATTACAACTAATGAAAAACTGTTTTTT.

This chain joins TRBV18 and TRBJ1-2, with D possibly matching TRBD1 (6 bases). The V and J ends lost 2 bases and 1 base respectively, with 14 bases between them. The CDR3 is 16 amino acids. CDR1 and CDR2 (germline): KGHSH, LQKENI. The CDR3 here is CASSPRTDTFNYGYTF. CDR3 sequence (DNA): TGTGCCAGCTCACCAAGGACAGATACCTTTAACTATGGCTACACCTTC.

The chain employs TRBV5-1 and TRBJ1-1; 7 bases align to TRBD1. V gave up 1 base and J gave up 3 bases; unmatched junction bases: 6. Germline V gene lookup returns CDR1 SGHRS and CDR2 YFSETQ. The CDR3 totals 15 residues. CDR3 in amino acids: CASSLLPRGDTEAFF. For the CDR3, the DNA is TGCGCCAGCAGCTTGTTACCCAGGGGGGACACTGAAGCTTTCTTT.

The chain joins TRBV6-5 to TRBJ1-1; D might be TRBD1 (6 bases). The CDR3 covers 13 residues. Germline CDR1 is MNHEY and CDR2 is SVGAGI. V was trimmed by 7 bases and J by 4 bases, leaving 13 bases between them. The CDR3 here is CASKTGKGTEAFF. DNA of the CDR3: TGTGCCAGCAAAACAGGGAAGGGCACTGAAGCTTTCTTT.

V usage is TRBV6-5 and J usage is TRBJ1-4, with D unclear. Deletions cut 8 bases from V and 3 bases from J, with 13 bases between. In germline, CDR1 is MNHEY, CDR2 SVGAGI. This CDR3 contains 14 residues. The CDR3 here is CASREWRANEKLFF. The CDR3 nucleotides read TGTGCCAGCCGCGAGTGGAGGGCTAATGAAAAACTGTTTTTT.

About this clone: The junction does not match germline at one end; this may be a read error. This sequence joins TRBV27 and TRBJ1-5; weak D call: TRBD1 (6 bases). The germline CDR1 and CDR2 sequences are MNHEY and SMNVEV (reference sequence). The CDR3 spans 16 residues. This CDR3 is CASSLFGRGSNRPQHF. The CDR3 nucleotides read TGTGCCAGCAGTTTATTCGGCAGGGGTTCCAATCGGCCCCAGCATTTT.

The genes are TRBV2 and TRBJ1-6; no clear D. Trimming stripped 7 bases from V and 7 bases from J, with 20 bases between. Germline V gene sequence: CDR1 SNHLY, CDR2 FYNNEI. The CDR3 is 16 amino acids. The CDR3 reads CASNLLGRVGNSPLHF. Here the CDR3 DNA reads TGTGCCAGCAACCTTCTAGGGAGGGTAGGGAATTCACCCCTCCACTTT.

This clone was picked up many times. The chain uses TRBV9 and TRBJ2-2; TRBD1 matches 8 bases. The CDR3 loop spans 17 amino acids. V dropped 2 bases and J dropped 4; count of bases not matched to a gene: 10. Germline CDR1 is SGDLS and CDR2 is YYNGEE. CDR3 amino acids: CASSVRGQGASTGELFF. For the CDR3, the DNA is TGTGCCAGCAGCGTCAGGGGGCAGGGGGCTAGCACCGGGGAGCTGTTTTTT.

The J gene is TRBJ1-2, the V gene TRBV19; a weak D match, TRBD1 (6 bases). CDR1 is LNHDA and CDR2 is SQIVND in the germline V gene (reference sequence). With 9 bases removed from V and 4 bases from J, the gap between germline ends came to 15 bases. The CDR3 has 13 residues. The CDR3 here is CASRRGSGYGYTF. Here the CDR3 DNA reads TGTGCCAGCCGTAGGGGGTCGGGCTATGGCTACACCTTC.

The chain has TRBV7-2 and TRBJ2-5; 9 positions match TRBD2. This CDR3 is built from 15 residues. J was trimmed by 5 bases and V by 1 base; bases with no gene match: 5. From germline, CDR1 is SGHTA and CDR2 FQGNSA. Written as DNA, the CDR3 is TGTGCCAGCAGCTTAGTGGGTAGCGGGGGTGAGACCCAGTACTTC. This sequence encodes CASSLVGSGGETQYF.

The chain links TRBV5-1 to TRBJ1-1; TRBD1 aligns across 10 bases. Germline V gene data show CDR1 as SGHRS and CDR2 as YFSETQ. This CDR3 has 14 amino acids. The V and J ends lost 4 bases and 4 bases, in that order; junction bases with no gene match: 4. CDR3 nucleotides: TGCGCCAGCAGCGTCCGGACAGGGGGCACTGAAGCTTTCTTT. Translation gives CASSVRTGGTEAFF. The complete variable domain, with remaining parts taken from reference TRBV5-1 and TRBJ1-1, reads KAGVTQTPRYLIKTRGQQVTLSCSPISGHRSVSWYQQTPGQGLQFLFEYFSETQRNKGNFPGRFSGRQFSNSRSEMNVSTLELGDSALYLCASSVRTGGTEAFFGQGTRLTVV.

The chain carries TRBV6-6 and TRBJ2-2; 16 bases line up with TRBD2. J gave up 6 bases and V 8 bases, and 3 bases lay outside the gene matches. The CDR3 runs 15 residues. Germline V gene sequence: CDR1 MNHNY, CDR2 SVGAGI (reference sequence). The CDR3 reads CASGTSGGVAGELFF. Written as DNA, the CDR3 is TGTGCCAGCGGGACTAGCGGGGGGGTGGCCGGGGAGCTGTTTTTT.

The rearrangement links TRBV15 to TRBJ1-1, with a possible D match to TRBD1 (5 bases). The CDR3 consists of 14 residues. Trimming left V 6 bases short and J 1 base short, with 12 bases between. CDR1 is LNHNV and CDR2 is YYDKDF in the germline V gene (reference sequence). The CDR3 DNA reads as TGTGCCACCAGAGGAGGGGTCTCGAACACTGAAGCTTTCTTT. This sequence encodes CATRGGVSNTEAFF.

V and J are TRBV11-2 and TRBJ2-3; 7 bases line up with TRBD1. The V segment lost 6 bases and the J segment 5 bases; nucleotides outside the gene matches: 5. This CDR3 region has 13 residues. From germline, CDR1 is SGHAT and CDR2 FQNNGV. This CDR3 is CASRRGGGDTQYF. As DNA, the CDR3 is TGTGCCAGCAGAAGAGGGGGCGGAGATACGCAGTATTTT.

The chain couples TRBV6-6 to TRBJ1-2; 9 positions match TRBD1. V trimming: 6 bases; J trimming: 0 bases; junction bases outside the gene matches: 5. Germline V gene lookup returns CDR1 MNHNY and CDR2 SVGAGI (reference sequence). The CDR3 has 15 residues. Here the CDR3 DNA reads TGTGCCAGCAGGCCGGGACAGGGATCTAACTATGGCTACACCTTC. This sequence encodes CASRPGQGSNYGYTF.

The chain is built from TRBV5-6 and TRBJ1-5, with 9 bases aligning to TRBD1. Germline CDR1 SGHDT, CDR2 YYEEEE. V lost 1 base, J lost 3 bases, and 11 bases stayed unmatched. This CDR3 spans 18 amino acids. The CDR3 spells CASSLYSGTGRNNQPQHF. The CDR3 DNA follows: TGTGCCAGCAGCTTGTACTCTGGGACAGGGAGAAACAATCAGCCCCAGCATTTT.

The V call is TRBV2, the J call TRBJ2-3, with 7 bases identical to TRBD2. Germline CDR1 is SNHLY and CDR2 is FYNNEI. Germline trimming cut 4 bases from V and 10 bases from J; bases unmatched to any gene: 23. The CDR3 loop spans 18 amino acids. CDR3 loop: CASSGQGRGGRYAVAQYF. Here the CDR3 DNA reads TGTGCCAGCAGTGGGCAAGGTCGGGGCGGGAGATACGCAGTGGCGCAGTATTTT.

The DNA for the CDR3 is TGCGCCAGCAGCCAGCGGACTAGTAGGGAGGAGACCCAGTACTTC. Protein: CASSQRTSREETQYF. This sequence joins TRBV4-1 and TRBJ2-5, with 7 nucleotides matching TRBD2. The germline gives CDR1 MGHRA, CDR2 YSYEKL. CDR3 length: 15 residues. With V trimmed by 3 bases and J by 5 bases, 9 bases remained unmatched.